A single T cell receptor (beta chain) is shown here with its context. This clonotype was observed many times. The antigen this receptor binds is unknown. No base quality values were provided; no much bigger clone lies one nucleotide off. TCR beta VDJ combination and CDR3 sequence profiling used genomic DNA as the template. An Illumina HiSeq 2000 was used for TCR repertoire sequencing. On the authors' methods: TRBV/TRBJ rearrangement plots, CDR3 size and DJ length profiles, and Simpson's diversity index were used to assess repertoires. The most abundant DNA sequence in the deep sequencing data was defined as the immunodominant clone. CDR3 amino acid sequences were screened for sharing across subjects and were compared with published repertoires and the VDJdb database. TCRdb reprocessed the public reads (quality trimming at Q25 with fastp, clone calling with MiXCR) and kept in-frame beta chains. Rows are unified per CDR3 protein, each entry keeping the most common DNA and genes. TCRdb, rather than the study authors, made the V and J calls. The sample yields under 200,000 distinct CDR3 sequences; around 45% were counted once. Together, the top ten hold about 9.7% of the sample.

Flow cytometry had shown CD8+CD57+ cell expansion in the patients selected for sequencing. Severe acquired aplastic anemia was diagnosed in all patients according to International Study of Aplastic Anemia and Agranulocytosis and Camitta criteria. At the time blood was sampled, none of the patients had received any therapy. The study deep-sequenced TCR repertoires of sorted CD4+ and CD8+ blood T cells from severe aplastic anemia patients and healthy subjects. Patients were enrolled under clinicaltrials.gov protocols 00001620, 01623167, 00001397, 00071045, 00081523 and 00961064 in the USA. Ficoll-Paque density gradient centrifugation was used to isolate peripheral blood mononuclear cells. CD4+ and CD8+ T cells were sorted by FACS or magnetic beads before DNA extraction. The data were obtained in a study of CD8+CD57+ T cells in acquired aplastic anemia (dated by TCRdb to about 2018). For context, the study as a whole: A mean of approximately 2.9 ug of DNA, ranging from roughly 0.19 to 27.4 ug, was extracted from sorted CD4+ and CD8+ cells. A CD8+CD57+ expansion meant a frequency higher than the mean frequency seen in healthy subjects. What the study reported, not specific to this receptor: Twenty-nine CD8+ CDR3 sequences were found in both patients and controls but appeared to be highly expressed in patients and within the immunodominant clones of the patients. Between patients and healthy controls, no significant difference in CD8+ Simpson's diversity was found (P=0.060).

Germline trimming: 4 bases from V, 4 bases from J; junction bases outside gene matches: 3. The CDR3 sequence holds 16 residues, the cysteine and phenylalanine included. This entry keeps only the CDR3 DNA: 48 bases, framed from base 1. According to the germline V gene, CDR1 reads MNHEY and CDR2 reads SVGAGI. The sample consisted of sorted CD4+, CD8+, or CD8+CD57+ T cells (not recorded which) from PBMCs. The sequence is built from TRBV6-5 and TRBJ2-2; 13 bases in the middle match TRBD2. This clonotype was sampled from a human donor with aplastic anemia. The CDR3 loop reads CASSWTSGSGTGELFF. The sequenced DNA: TGTGCCAGCAGTTGGACTAGCGGGAGTGGCACCGGGGAGCTGTTTTTT.